The next 20 T cell receptor beta chains were all read from a single sample in a study of multiple sclerosis patients with progressive multifocal leukoencephalopathy. Measured with immunoSEQ multiplex PCR; TCRdb has only the in-frame clones, and not every one. The sample has 29,000 or so clones; roughly 86% are singletons. Time point here: more than 5 months of natalizumab therapy. The source material was PBMCs, sampled from a patient treated with natalizumab. These receptors originate from a human donor with multiple sclerosis.

V is TRBV28 and J is TRBJ1-1, with 7 nucleotides matching TRBD1. V lost 2 bases, J lost 10 bases, and 4 bases stayed unmatched. The CDR3 loop spans 12 amino acids. The germline CDR1 and CDR2 sequences are MDHEN and SYDVKM. CDR3 coding DNA: TGTGCCAGCAGTTTAGGTGCAGGGGGAGCTTTCTTT. This codes for CASSLGAGGAFF.

V is TRBV5-1 and J is TRBJ2-4; 8 positions agree with TRBD1. The CDR3 spans 14 residues. The V gene end was trimmed by 0 bases and the J gene end by 7 bases; junction bases not matched to a gene: 3. The germline V gene has CDR1 SGHRS and CDR2 YFSETQ. The CDR3 loop reads CASSLERQGNIQYF. CDR3 DNA: TGCGCCAGCAGCTTGGAGCGACAGGGGAACATTCAGTACTTC.

V usage is TRBV7-2 and J usage is TRBJ2-1; TRBD2 agrees at 11 bases. The ends lost 5 bases at V and 4 bases at J; junction bases unmatched: 4. In germline, CDR1 is SGHTA, CDR2 FQGNSA. The CDR3 length is 15 residues. The CDR3: CASSPTSGGYNEQFF. DNA for the CDR3: TGTGCCAGCAGCCCTACTAGCGGGGGATACAATGAGCAGTTCTTC. Looking up the rest from reference TRBV7-2 and TRBJ2-1 gives the full variable domain: GAGVSQSPSNKVTEKGKDVELRCDPISGHTALYWYRQSLGQGLEFLIYFQGNSAPDKSGLPSDRFSAERTGGSVSTLTIQRTQQEDSAVYLCASSPTSGGYNEQFFGPGTRLTVL.

This clone was counted once. The DNA of the CDR3 is TGTGCCAGCAGCGGAAGACAGGGTCTGTCTGGAAACACCATATATTTT. It specifies CASSGRQGLSGNTIYF. The V gene is TRBV9, the J gene TRBJ1-3; 7 bases are a match to TRBD1. V trimming: 3 bases; J trimming: 1 base; junction bases outside the gene matches: 7. Germline loops: CDR1 SGDLS, CDR2 YYNGEE. This CDR3 is 16 amino acids long.

In its sample, this clone was seen a few times. The V gene is TRBV5-6, the J gene TRBJ2-7; D not certain. Trimming removed 0 bases at V and 0 bases at J, with 7 bases between. The germline gives CDR1 SGHDT, CDR2 YYEEEE. This CDR3 comprises 14 residues. DNA for the CDR3: TGTGCCAGCAGCTTGGGAGCAGGCTCCTACGAGCAGTACTTC. This gives the protein CASSLGAGSYEQYF.

This rearrangement joins TRBV11-2 to TRBJ2-5, with D perhaps matching TRBD2 (6 bases). Between the trimmed V and J ends, which lost 2 bases and 1 base, there was a span of 17 bases. The CDR3 spans 17 residues. CDR1 is SGHAT and CDR2 is FQNNGV in the germline V gene. CDR3 nucleotides: TGTGCCAGCAGCTTATTGGGAAGTAGCGGCACCCAAGAGACCCAGTACTTC. This encodes CASSLLGSSGTQETQYF.

Concerning this clone: Relative to the germline gene, one junction end is altered; a read error may explain this. The rearrangement uses TRBV7-7 and TRBJ1-5; 8 positions agree with TRBD1. The CDR3 is made up of 15 amino acids. CDR1 and CDR2 from the germline V gene are SSHAT and FNYEAQ (reference sequence). CDR3 in amino acids: CASTKQGVGNQPQHF. CDR3 DNA: TGTGCTAGCACCAAACAGGGGGTTGGAAATCAGCCCCAGCATTTT.

The rearrangement links TRBV7-9 to TRBJ1-1; no reliable D call. The germline V gene has CDR1 SEHNR and CDR2 FQNEAQ (reference sequence). The CDR3 contains 12 residues. V lost 1 base to trimming and J lost 4 bases, with 4 bases between them. The CDR3 nucleotides read TGTGCCAGCAGCTTAGGGGCCACTGAAGCTTTCTTT. Protein: CASSLGATEAFF. The full variable domain, its missing parts supplied by reference TRBV7-9 and TRBJ1-1, is DTGVSQNPRHKITKRGQNVTFRCDPISEHNRLYWYRQTLGQGPEFLTYFQNEAQLEKSRLLSDRFSAERPKGSFSTLEIQRTEQGDSAMYLCASSLGATEAFFGQGTRLTVV.

This clone was observed a single time. The rearrangement joins TRBV7-9 to TRBJ2-7, with D perhaps matching TRBD1 or TRBD2 (5 bases each). The CDR3 loop spans 13 amino acids. Trimming pared 5 bases from V and 6 bases from J, leaving 14 bases between. Looked up from germline, CDR1 is SEHNR and CDR2 is FQNEAQ (reference sequence). The CDR3 is CASSLGSRAEQYF. Here the CDR3 DNA reads TGTGCCAGCAGCCTAGGGAGCAGGGCCGAGCAGTACTTC.

The rearrangement links TRBV27 to TRBJ2-7, with D hard to call. Trimming cost V 4 bases and J 6 bases, with 13 bases left between them. Germline CDR1 and CDR2: MNHEY and SMNVEV (reference sequence). There are 13 residues in the CDR3. CDR3: CASSYTTAGEQYF. The CDR3 nucleotides read TGTGCCAGCAGTTATACGACGGCCGGCGAGCAGTACTTC.

The V gene is TRBV7-2, the J gene TRBJ1-1, with D possibly being TRBD1 (6 bases). Trimming pared 0 bases from V and 5 bases from J, leaving 13 bases between. Germline V gene lookup returns CDR1 SGHTA and CDR2 FQGNSA. The CDR3 is made up of 15 amino acids. CDR3 in amino acids: CASSLAGAVGTEAFF. CDR3 DNA sequence: TGTGCCAGCAGCTTAGCGGGGGCCGTAGGAACTGAAGCTTTCTTT.

DNA of the CDR3: TGTGCCAGCAGCGTAGCTAGCGCGATCTACAATGAGCAGTTCTTC. Its protein is CASSVASAIYNEQFF. The chain joins TRBV9 to TRBJ2-1, with D perhaps TRBD2 (6 bases). CDR3 length: 15 residues. V was pared by 0 bases and J by 3 bases, with 10 bases between. Germline CDR1 SGDLS, CDR2 YYNGEE.

This chain links TRBV7-2 with TRBJ2-7; 9 bases line up with TRBD1. The trim removed 5 bases at V and 5 bases at J, leaving 10 bases unmatched. The CDR3 length is 15 residues. The germline V gene has CDR1 SGHTA and CDR2 FQGNSA. CDR3 sequence: CASSPRQGGYHEQYF. CDR3 sequence (DNA): TGTGCCAGCAGCCCCCGACAGGGGGGGTACCACGAGCAGTACTTC.

V usage is TRBV4-3 and J usage is TRBJ2-1; possible D gene TRBD2, 5 bases. This CDR3 spans 15 amino acids. Germline CDR1 and CDR2: LGHNA and YSLEER. Trimming stripped 4 bases from V and 7 bases from J, with 17 bases between. The CDR3 is CASSRIGGESNEQFF. The DNA for the CDR3 is TGCGCCAGCAGCCGGATAGGAGGCGAATCGAATGAGCAGTTCTTC.

This clone has more than one count but fewer than ten. V is TRBV5-1 and J is TRBJ1-2, with 7 bases that match TRBD1. Germline values: CDR1 SGHRS, CDR2 YFSETQ. This CDR3 has 15 residues. After removal of 4 bases from V and 1 base from J, the junction contained 7 bases not matched to a gene. For the CDR3, the DNA is TGCGCCAGCAGCCCCTGGACAGGTAGTAACTATGGCTACACCTTC. Protein: CASSPWTGSNYGYTF.

The rearrangement uses TRBV6-6 and TRBJ2-3; the D gene could be TRBD1 or TRBD2 (5 bases each). Germline V CDR1 and CDR2: MNHNY, SVGAGI (reference sequence). The CDR3 runs to 12 residues. V gave up 6 bases and J gave up 3 bases, with 7 bases separating them. The CDR3, as DNA: TGTGCCAGCAGGGGGGTTACAGATACGCAGTATTTT. Translation gives CASRGVTDTQYF.

The chain couples TRBV28 to TRBJ2-7, with 7 bases matching TRBD2. CDR1 and CDR2 (germline): MDHEN, SYDVKM. J gave up 2 bases and V 8 bases, and 6 bases lay outside the gene matches. The CDR3 is 13 residues long. In nucleotides, the CDR3 is TGTGCCAGCGGGGGGGACCAAGCCTACGAGCAGTACTTC. It is translated as CASGGDQAYEQYF.

This chain connects TRBV19 to TRBJ2-7; 9 bases fit TRBD1. This CDR3 region has 14 residues. V shed 6 bases and J 5 bases; nucleotides not matched to a gene: 8. The germline V gene has CDR1 LNHDA and CDR2 SQIVND (reference sequence). This CDR3 is CASRPRQGGNEQYF. The CDR3 DNA sequence: TGTGCCAGTAGACCCCGACAGGGGGGGAACGAGCAGTACTTC.

The chain carries TRBV2 and TRBJ1-2; D call uncertain. Trimming removed 11 bases from V and 6 bases from J, with 10 bases in between. The CDR3 length is 10 residues. Germline CDR1 and CDR2: SNHLY and FYNNEI. The chain's CDR3 is CARHTDGYTF. The DNA of the CDR3 is TGTGCCCGTCATACTGATGGCTACACCTTC. The full variable domain, in which reference TRBV2 and TRBJ1-2 provide the parts outside the CDR3, is EPEVTQTPSHQVTQMGQEVILRCVPISNHLYFYWYRQILGQKVEFLVSFYNNEISEKSEIFDDQFSVERPDGSNFTLKIRSTKLEDSAMYFCARHTDGYTFGSGTRLTVV.

There are a few counts of this clone. This chain uses TRBV30 with TRBJ2-2, with a possible D match to TRBD1 (6 bases). From germline, CDR1 is GTSNPN and CDR2 SVGIG (reference sequence). Trimming stripped 2 bases from V and 8 bases from J, with 15 bases between. This CDR3 is built from 14 residues. CDR3 nucleotide sequence: TGTGCCTGGAGTTCTAACGGGGACATTGGGGAGCTGTTTTTT. This gives the protein CAWSSNGDIGELFF.